This TCR beta chain appears in the sequencing data of a study of OX40 agonist ivuxolimab in advanced cancers. The wider study: Having had anti-PD-1, anti-PD-L1 or anti-CTLA-4 therapy before was allowed, and 40% to 45% had some.

People who had autoimmune disease history or systemic immunosuppression were excluded. Study-wide points: Researchers did not establish what antigens the expanded peripheral T cells target. With doses of 0.1 to 3.0 mg/kg, CD4+ and CD8+ blood T cells had undergone clonal expansion by week 6.

Assay used: immunoSEQ multiplex PCR; TCRdb lists only in-frame clones, some missing. This table holds roughly 90,000 clones, approximately 94% found once. Turning to this clone: The antigen remains undetermined.

The starting material was CD4+ or CD8+ T cells sorted from blood, obtained in a trial of the OX40 agonist ivuxolimab. The clonotype was recovered from an adult with an advanced solid tumor such as melanoma, head and neck, liver or kidney cancer.

The CDR3 DNA is TGTGCCAGCAGCATCCCGGGGGCGCTCCACGAGCAGTACTTC. This codes for CASSIPGALHEQYF. This chain uses TRBV7-9 with TRBJ2-7; perhaps D is TRBD1 or TRBD2 (6 bases each). V gave up 5 bases and J gave up 5 bases, with 16 bases separating them. Germline CDR1 is SEHNR and CDR2 is FQNEAQ (reference sequence). This CDR3 has 14 amino acids. The variable domain in full, with the rest retrieved from reference TRBV7-9 and TRBJ2-7, is DTGVSQNPRHKITKRGQNVTFRCDPISEHNRLYWYRQTLGQGPEFLTYFQNEAQLEKSRLLSDRFSAERPKGSFSTLEIQRTEQGDSAMYLCASSIPGALHEQYFGPGTRLTVT.